The entry below describes one TCR beta chain. Alongside a J-beta primer mix, a sample-barcoded 5' primer served in a second PCR lasting roughly 7 to 11 cycles. CDR3-containing paired-end reads numbering at least 2.5 million came from each sample. Each CDR3 protein gets one entry after TCRdb re-called the 5' RACE reads with MiXCR. Here the sample spans 850,000 to 1,100,000 distinct CDR3 sequences, more than 30% being singletons. This specimen belongs to a study of blood T cells in healthy people across ages. CDR1 is SGHAT and CDR2 is FQNNGV in the germline V gene. CDR3 length equals 15 residues. V lost 4 bases and J lost 0, with 10 bases in between.

This chain uses TRBV11-2 with TRBJ2-1, with a weak D call TRBD2 (6 bases). The sequence was obtained from a man aged 18 to 30 in good health. The sample taken for sequencing was blood. The CDR3 coding sequence is TGTGCCAGCAGCTCGGGACTCCTCTCCTACAATGAGCAGTTCTTC. Translation: CASSSGLLSYNEQFF.